These 10 T cell receptor beta chains were all obtained from the same sample, sequenced in a study of shared clonotypes between healthy human individuals. Clones were read by immunoSEQ multiplex PCR, and TCRdb kept only the in-frame ones, dropping some. Of a few million clones listed, over 90% are singletons. Sample: naive CD4+ T cells from PBMCs. As for subset: CD45RA+ positively selected. Receptors were obtained from a man aged 18 to 29 in good health. Some clones in this sample may be carry-over from other donors' samples.

CDR3 sequence: CASSFGGGGPNEQFF. The CDR3 nucleotides are TGTGCCAGCAGCTTTGGCGGGGGGGGACCCAATGAGCAGTTCTTC. J is TRBJ2-1 and V is TRBV7-9, with 9 bases matching TRBD2. The CDR3 has 15 residues. From germline, CDR1 is SEHNR and CDR2 FQNEAQ (reference sequence). The junction had 6 bases not matched to a gene; V was cut back by 3 bases and J by 6 bases.

This clone was detected only once. The rearrangement links TRBV2 to TRBJ2-1; 7 bases align to TRBD2. From germline, CDR1 is SNHLY and CDR2 FYNNEI. The length of the CDR3 is 15 residues. J was trimmed by 9 bases and V by 7 bases; bases with no gene match: 15. The DNA for the CDR3 is TGTGCCAGCAATGCCGTGGGGGGACTATTTCCTGAGCAGTTCTTC. Protein: CASNAVGGLFPEQFF.

CDR3 region: CASSLAWETQYF. Written as DNA, the CDR3 is TGTGCCAGCAGTTTAGCGTGGGAGACCCAGTACTTC. The V call is TRBV28, the J call TRBJ2-5, with D hard to call. CDR1 and CDR2 (germline): MDHEN, SYDVKM. V was cut by 2 bases and J by 5 bases, with 6 bases left in between. The CDR3 covers 12 residues.

DNA for the CDR3: TGTGCCAGCAGCTTAAGGTTTCAGGGCTCCTACAATGAGCAGTTCTTC. Translating gives CASSLRFQGSYNEQFF. V usage is TRBV7-9 and J usage is TRBJ2-1; D possibly corresponds to TRBD1 (5 bases). Germline CDR1 and CDR2: SEHNR and FQNEAQ (reference sequence). Trimming removed 2 bases from V and 0 bases from J, with 11 bases in between. The CDR3 spans 16 residues.

For the CDR3, the DNA is TGCGCCAGCAGCTTGGCAGGGGCGGGAGGGCCCTACGAGCAGTACTTC. Its translation is CASSLAGAGGPYEQYF. The gene calls are TRBV5-1 and TRBJ2-7; 9 bases are a match to TRBD2. J lost 2 bases, V lost 0 bases, and 6 bases had no gene match. The CDR3 runs 16 residues. CDR1 and CDR2 (germline): SGHRS, YFSETQ.

The gene calls are TRBV28 and TRBJ1-4; TRBD1 might be the D (5 bases). V was pared by 7 bases and J by 3 bases, with 39 bases between. The CDR3 runs 23 residues. CDR1 is MDHEN, CDR2 SYDVKM, per germline. In DNA form, the CDR3 reads TGTGCCAGCACCCTAAACCAGGGCCGGGACCGCTGGGCGTCGGTGACAGCTAATGAAAAACTGTTTTTT. Residues: CASTLNQGRDRWASVTANEKLFF.

The sample holds a few counts of this clone. J is TRBJ1-1 and V is TRBV7-9; D gene ambiguous. Germline CDR1 is SEHNR and CDR2 is FQNEAQ (reference sequence). This CDR3 is built from 9 residues. V shed 11 bases and J shed 4 bases, with 5 bases lying between them. The CDR3 region is CAQSTEAFF. CDR3 DNA sequence: TGTGCCCAATCCACTGAAGCTTTCTTT.

This clone showed up just once. This chain uses TRBV10-3 with TRBJ2-5; D remains ambiguous. The CDR3 is 13 amino acids. V lost 3 bases and J 5 bases, leaving 10 bases between the germline ends. CDR1 is ENHRY, CDR2 SYGVKD, per germline. The CDR3 nucleotides are TGTGCCATCAGTGATCGCATGGGGGAGACCCAGTACTTC. As protein: CAISDRMGETQYF.

This clone was seen a single time. The rearrangement links TRBV7-2 to TRBJ2-3; no clear D gene. This CDR3 region has 13 residues. Germline values: CDR1 SGHTA, CDR2 FQGNSA. The germline V and J ends were trimmed by 3 bases and 0 bases, with 4 bases remaining between them. Here the CDR3 DNA reads TGTGCCAGCAGCTTCCAAAGCACAGATACGCAGTATTTT. It is translated as CASSFQSTDTQYF.

The chain has TRBV7-3 and TRBJ2-1; 7 nucleotides align to TRBD1. Trimming removed 5 bases from V and 0 bases from J; junction bases left unmatched: 4. Germline CDR1 is SGHTA and CDR2 is FQGTGA. The CDR3 totals 15 residues. This CDR3 is CASSHGQVSYNEQFF. The CDR3 nucleotides are TGTGCCAGCAGCCACGGACAGGTCTCCTACAATGAGCAGTTCTTC.